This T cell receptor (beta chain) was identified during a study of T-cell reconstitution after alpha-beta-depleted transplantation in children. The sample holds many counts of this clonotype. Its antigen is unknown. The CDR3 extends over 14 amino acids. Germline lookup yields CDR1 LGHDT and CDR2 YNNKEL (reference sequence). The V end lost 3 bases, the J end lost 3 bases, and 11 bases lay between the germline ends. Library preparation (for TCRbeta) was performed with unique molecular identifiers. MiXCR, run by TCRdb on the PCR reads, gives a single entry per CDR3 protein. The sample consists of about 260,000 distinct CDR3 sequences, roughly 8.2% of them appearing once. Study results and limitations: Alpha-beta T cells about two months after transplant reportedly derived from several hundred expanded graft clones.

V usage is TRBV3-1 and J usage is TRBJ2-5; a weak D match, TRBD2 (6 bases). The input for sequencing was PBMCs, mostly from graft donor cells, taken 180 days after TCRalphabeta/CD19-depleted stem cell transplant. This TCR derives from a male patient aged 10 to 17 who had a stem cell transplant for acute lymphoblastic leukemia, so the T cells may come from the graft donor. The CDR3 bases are TGTGCCAGCAGCCACGGGACTTCAAAAGAGACCCAGTACTTC. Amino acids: CASSHGTSKETQYF.